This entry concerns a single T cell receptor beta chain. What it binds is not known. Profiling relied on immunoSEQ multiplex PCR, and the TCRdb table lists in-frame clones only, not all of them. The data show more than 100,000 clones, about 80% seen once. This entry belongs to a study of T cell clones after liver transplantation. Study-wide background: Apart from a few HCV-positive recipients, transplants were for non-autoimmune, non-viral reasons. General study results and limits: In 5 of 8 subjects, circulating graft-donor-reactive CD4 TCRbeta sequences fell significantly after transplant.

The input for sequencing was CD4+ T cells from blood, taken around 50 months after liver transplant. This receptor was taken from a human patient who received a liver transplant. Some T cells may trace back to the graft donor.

The CDR3 spells CASRRGQGGYEQYF. CDR3 nucleotides: TGTGCCAGCCGGCGGGGACAGGGAGGCTACGAGCAGTACTTC. The V gene is TRBV2, the J gene TRBJ2-7, with 9 bases that match TRBD1. There are 14 residues in the CDR3. J was trimmed by 3 bases and V by 8 bases; bases with no gene match: 8. Germline CDR1 and CDR2: SNHLY and FYNNEI.